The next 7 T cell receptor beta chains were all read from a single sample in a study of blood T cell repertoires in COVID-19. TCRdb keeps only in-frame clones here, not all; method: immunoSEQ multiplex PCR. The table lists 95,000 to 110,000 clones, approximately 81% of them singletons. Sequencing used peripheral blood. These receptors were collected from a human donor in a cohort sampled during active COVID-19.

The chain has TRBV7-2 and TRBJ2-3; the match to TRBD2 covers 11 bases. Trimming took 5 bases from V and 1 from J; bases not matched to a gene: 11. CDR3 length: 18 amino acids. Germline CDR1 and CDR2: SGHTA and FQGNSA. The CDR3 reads CASSVLAGGRFGTDTQYF. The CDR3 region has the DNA TGTGCCAGCAGCGTCCTAGCGGGAGGTCGATTTGGCACAGATACGCAGTATTTT.

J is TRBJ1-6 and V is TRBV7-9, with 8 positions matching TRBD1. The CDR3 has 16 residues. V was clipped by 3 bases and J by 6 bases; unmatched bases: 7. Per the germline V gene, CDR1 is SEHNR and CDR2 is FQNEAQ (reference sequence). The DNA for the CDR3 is TGTGCCAGCAGCTTGAGTCAGGGGGCCTCTAATTCACCCCTCCACTTT. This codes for CASSLSQGASNSPLHF.

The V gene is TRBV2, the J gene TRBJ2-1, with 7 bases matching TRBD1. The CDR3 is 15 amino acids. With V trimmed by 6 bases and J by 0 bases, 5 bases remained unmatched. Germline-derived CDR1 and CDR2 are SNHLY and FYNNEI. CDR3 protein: CASRYRDSSYNEQFF. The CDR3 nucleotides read TGTGCCAGCAGATACCGGGACAGCTCCTACAATGAGCAGTTCTTC.

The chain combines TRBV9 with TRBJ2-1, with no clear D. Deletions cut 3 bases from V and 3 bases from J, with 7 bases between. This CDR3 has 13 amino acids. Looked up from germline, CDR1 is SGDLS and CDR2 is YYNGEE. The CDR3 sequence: CASSGSSYNEQFF. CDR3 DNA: TGTGCCAGCAGCGGGTCTAGCTACAATGAGCAGTTCTTC.

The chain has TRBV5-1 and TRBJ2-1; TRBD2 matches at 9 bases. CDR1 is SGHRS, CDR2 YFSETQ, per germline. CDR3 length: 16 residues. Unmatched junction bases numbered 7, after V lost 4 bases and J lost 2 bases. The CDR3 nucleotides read TGCGCCAGCAGCACGGGACTAGCATCCCCCTACAATGAGCAGTTCTTC. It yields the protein CASSTGLASPYNEQFF.

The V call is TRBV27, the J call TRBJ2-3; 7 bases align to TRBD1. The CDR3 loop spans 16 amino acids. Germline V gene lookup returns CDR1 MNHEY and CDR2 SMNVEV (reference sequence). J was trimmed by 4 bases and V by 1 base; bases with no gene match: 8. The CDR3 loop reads CASSLYSTGLADTQYF. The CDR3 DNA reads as TGTGCCAGCAGTTTATACTCGACAGGGCTTGCAGATACGCAGTATTTT.

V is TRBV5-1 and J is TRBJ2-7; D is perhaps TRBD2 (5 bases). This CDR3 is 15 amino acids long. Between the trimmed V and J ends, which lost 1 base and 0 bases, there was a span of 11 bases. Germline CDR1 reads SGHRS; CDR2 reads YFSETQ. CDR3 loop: CASSLTLGNSYEQYF. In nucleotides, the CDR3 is TGCGCCAGCAGCTTGACACTAGGGAACTCCTACGAGCAGTACTTC. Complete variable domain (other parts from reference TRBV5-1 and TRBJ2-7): KAGVTQTPRYLIKTRGQQVTLSCSPISGHRSVSWYQQTPGQGLQFLFEYFSETQRNKGNFPGRFSGRQFSNSRSEMNVSTLELGDSALYLCASSLTLGNSYEQYFGPGTRLTVT.